This paragraph covers one TCR beta chain sequence. The antigen remains unidentified. The data were taken from a study of early T cells in non-severe SARS-CoV-2 infection. Overall study: Sequencing of bulk RNA from unsorted whole blood was done, without chain pairing. Study-wide results and caveats: Matches to VDJdb favored anti-spike CD8 responses and missed private and CD4 specificities.

Germline V lookup: CDR1 SGHRS, CDR2 YFSETQ. The CDR3 is 16 amino acids. Trimming shortened V by 0 bases and J by 5 bases, and 15 bases separated the two germline ends. Each single cDNA molecule received a unique molecular identifier. MiXCR, run by TCRdb on the 5' RACE reads, gives a single entry per CDR3 protein. This sample has about 42,000 distinct CDR3 sequences; approximately 6.2% occur once, and the top ten carry around 8%. The sequence came from an adult who was a healthcare worker with PCR-confirmed SARS-CoV-2 infection or an uninfected control (not recorded which). Source: whole blood, taken at baseline. The chain links TRBV5-1 to TRBJ2-1; possibly TRBD1 or TRBD2 for D (6 bases each). In DNA, the CDR3 is TGCGCCAGCAGCTTGGCTTGGGGGGCTATGAACAATGAGCAGTTCTTC. Translated, it gives CASSLAWGAMNNEQFF.